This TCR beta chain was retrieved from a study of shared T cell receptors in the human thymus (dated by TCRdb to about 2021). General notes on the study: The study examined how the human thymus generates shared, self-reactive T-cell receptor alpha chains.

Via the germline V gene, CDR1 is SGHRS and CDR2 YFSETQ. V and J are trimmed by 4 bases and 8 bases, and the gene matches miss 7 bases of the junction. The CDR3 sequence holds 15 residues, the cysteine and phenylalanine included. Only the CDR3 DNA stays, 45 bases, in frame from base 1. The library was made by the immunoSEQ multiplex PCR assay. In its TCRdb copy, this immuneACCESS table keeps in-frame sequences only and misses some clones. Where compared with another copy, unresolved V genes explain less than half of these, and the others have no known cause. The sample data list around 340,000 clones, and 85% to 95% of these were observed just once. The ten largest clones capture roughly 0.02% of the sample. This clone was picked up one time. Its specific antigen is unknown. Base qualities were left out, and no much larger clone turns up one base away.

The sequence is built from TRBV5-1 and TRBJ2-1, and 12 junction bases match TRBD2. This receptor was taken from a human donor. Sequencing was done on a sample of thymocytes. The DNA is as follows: TGCGCCAGCAGCGAGGGACTAGCGGGCCGGCATGAGCAGTTCTTC. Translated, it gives CASSEGLAGRHEQFF.